The rows below give T cell receptor beta chains drawn from one sample of a study of T-cell memory formation after mild COVID-19. TCRdb fed the 5' RACE reads into MiXCR, producing one record per CDR3 protein. Among 250,000 to 300,000 distinct CDR3 sequences listed, less than 20% were seen once. The source material was PBMCs or a T cell subset sorted from them (not recorded which). These receptors were collected from a man between 18 and 29 years old who had mild COVID-19 (a few samples of this study predate the infection). Cell type and time point are not known. Each CDR3 is given with its conserved first and last residue. The D gene is left open where the match is weak. Clone size appears in some rows only: once, few, many, or a class for an expanded clone.

V gene: TRBV27; D gene: -; clone size: many; J gene: TRBJ1-1; CDR3 protein: CASCTPGGTEAFF; CDR3 DNA: TGTGCCAGCTGCACTCCGGGGGGAACTGAAGCTTTCTTT
V gene: TRBV12-3/TRBV12-4; D gene: -; clone size: few; J gene: TRBJ1-1; CDR3 protein: CASTYAGVTPEAFF; CDR3 DNA: TGTGCCAGCACCTACGCAGGGGTCACCCCTGAAGCTTTCTTT
V gene: TRBV6-5; D gene: -; clone size: -; J gene: TRBJ1-6; CDR3 protein: CASGNRESPLHF; CDR3 DNA: TGTGCCAGCGGAAACAGGGAGTCACCCCTCCACTTT
V gene: TRBV4-1; D gene: -; clone size: few; J gene: TRBJ2-3; CDR3 protein: CASSQALARTDTQYF; CDR3 DNA: TGCGCCAGCAGCCAGGCTCTAGCGCGCACAGATACGCAGTATTTT
V gene: TRBV7-9; D gene: -; clone size: few; J gene: TRBJ1-1; CDR3 protein: CASSSAYNTEAFF; CDR3 DNA: TGTGCCAGCAGCTCCGCTTACAACACTGAAGCTTTCTTT
V gene: TRBV10-3; D gene: -; clone size: -; J gene: TRBJ2-7; CDR3 protein: CAISEPSYEQYF; CDR3 DNA: TGTGCCATCAGTGAACCCAGCTACGAGCAGTACTTC
V gene: TRBV6-5; D gene: -; clone size: many; J gene: TRBJ2-2; CDR3 protein: CASTKLGVTGELFF; CDR3 DNA: TGTGCCAGCACTAAGTTGGGGGTAACCGGGGAGCTGTTTTTT
V gene: TRBV12-3/TRBV12-4; D gene: TRBD1; clone size: -; J gene: TRBJ1-5; CDR3 protein: CASSLGSAGQGTYYSNQPQHF; CDR3 DNA: TGTGCCAGCAGTTTAGGGTCAGCTGGACAGGGGACCTATTATAGCAATCAGCCCCAGCATTTT
V gene: TRBV7-8; D gene: -; clone size: few; J gene: TRBJ1-6; CDR3 protein: CASSSNPPGRNSPLHF; CDR3 DNA: TGTGCCAGCAGCTCCAACCCTCCGGGAAGAAATTCACCCCTCCACTTT
V gene: TRBV4-1; D gene: -; clone size: few; J gene: TRBJ2-1; CDR3 protein: CASSQVQSSSYNEQFF; CDR3 DNA: TGCGCCAGCAGCCAGGTTCAGTCTAGCTCCTACAATGAGCAGTTCTTC
V gene: TRBV5-8; D gene: -; clone size: many; J gene: TRBJ1-2; CDR3 protein: CASSLVPPRQGYTF; CDR3 DNA: TGTGCCAGCAGCTTGGTCCCGCCCCGTCAAGGCTACACCTTC
V gene: TRBV15; D gene: TRBD1; clone size: -; J gene: TRBJ1-5; CDR3 protein: CATSRVVTGAKGSNQPQHF; CDR3 DNA: TGTGCCACCAGCAGAGTGGTTACAGGGGCCAAGGGTAGCAATCAGCCCCAGCATTTT
V gene: TRBV4-3; D gene: -; clone size: few; J gene: TRBJ2-1; CDR3 protein: CASSQGRFSYNEQFF; CDR3 DNA: TGCGCCAGCAGCCAAGGACGGTTCTCCTACAATGAGCAGTTCTTC